The source of this TCR beta chain is a study of OX40 agonist ivuxolimab in advanced cancers. The CDR3 has 15 residues. The germline V gene has CDR1 SEHNR and CDR2 FQNEAQ (reference sequence). V shed 6 bases and J shed 2 bases, with 17 bases lying between them. This clone occurred once. Using immunoSEQ multiplex PCR, the repertoire was profiled, and TCRdb retains in-frame clones only, with some absent. This sample has 60,000 or so clones, with approximately 85% found just once. The clonotype was recovered from an adult with an advanced solid tumor such as melanoma, head and neck, liver or kidney cancer. The specimen comprised CD4+ or CD8+ T cells sorted from blood, sampled in a trial of the OX40 agonist ivuxolimab. The chain combines TRBV7-9 with TRBJ2-7; D may correspond to TRBD1 or TRBD2 (5 bases each). CDR3 coding DNA: TGTGCCAGCAGACCCCACGAGGGGACGGCCTACGAGCAGTACTTC. Translated, it gives CASRPHEGTAYEQYF. The full variable domain, in which reference TRBV7-9 and TRBJ2-7 provide the parts outside the CDR3, is DTGVSQNPRHKITKRGQNVTFRCDPISEHNRLYWYRQTLGQGPEFLTYFQNEAQLEKSRLLSDRFSAERPKGSFSTLEIQRTEQGDSAMYLCASRPHEGTAYEQYFGPGTRLTVT.